Below are 30 T cell receptor beta chains sequenced from a single sample in a study of vaccination effects on CD4 cells after COVID-19. Which antigens these TCRs recognize remains unknown. TCRdb keeps only in-frame clones here, not all; method: immunoSEQ multiplex PCR. In the table there are about 63,000 clones, 75% of which are singletons. ViraFEST used viral peptide pools to expand antigen-specific CD4+ T cells before sequencing. CD4+ T cells were isolated after around ten days of culture. None of these healthy vaccinees had been infected with SARS-CoV-2 before vaccination. Specimen: CD4+ T cells from PBMCs cultured with HCoV-OC43 spike peptides, collected before COVID-19 vaccination. Noted subset: HCoV-OC43 spike overlapping peptide pool stimulation. The receptors here all came from a human donor who received a COVID-19 vaccine.

V and J are TRBV2 and TRBJ2-4, with D possibly matching TRBD2 (6 bases). Trimming pared 8 bases from V and 0 bases from J, leaving 14 bases between. This CDR3 has 15 residues. Germline lookup yields CDR1 SNHLY and CDR2 FYNNEI. The CDR3 is CASGEERLAKNIQYF. In DNA, the CDR3 is TGTGCCAGCGGGGAGGAGAGACTAGCCAAAAACATTCAGTACTTC. Based on the CDR3 plus reference TRBV2 and TRBJ2-4, the full variable domain is EPEVTQTPSHQVTQMGQEVILRCVPISNHLYFYWYRQILGQKVEFLVSFYNNEISEKSEIFDDQFSVERPDGSNFTLKIRSTKLEDSAMYFCASGEERLAKNIQYFGAGTRLSVL.

This clone was detected only once. The rearrangement uses TRBV6-6 and TRBJ2-3, with D possibly TRBD2 on 6 matching bases. V was pared by 6 bases and J by 4 bases, with 20 bases between. Germline values: CDR1 MNHNY, CDR2 SVGAGI (reference sequence). The CDR3 spans 16 residues. In DNA, the CDR3 is TGTGCCAGCAGCTATCAGATCGCGGGGCCAGCAGATACGCAGTATTTT. Residues: CASSYQIAGPADTQYF.

The chain recombines TRBV6-2 or TRBV6-3 with TRBJ2-1; 8 nucleotides line up with TRBD1. The J segment lost 9 bases and the V segment lost 4 bases, leaving 8 bases of the junction unmatched. The length of the CDR3 is 14 residues. CDR1 MNHEY and CDR2 SVGEGT come from the germline V gene. The CDR3 loop is CASSWKTGVAEQFF. CDR3 sequence (DNA): TGTGCCAGCAGTTGGAAGACAGGGGTAGCTGAGCAGTTCTTC.

This clone was counted only a few times. The gene calls are TRBV18 and TRBJ2-1; no clear D gene. CDR1 and CDR2 from the germline V gene are KGHSH and LQKENI. The ends were cut back, 6 bases at V and 5 bases at J, with 20 bases in the middle. The CDR3 sequence is 16 residues long. The DNA of the CDR3 is TGTGCCAGCTCGCAGCAGAGACAATCGACCCACAATGAGCAGTTCTTC. Amino acids: CASSQQRQSTHNEQFF.

The chain has TRBV18 and TRBJ2-2; 8 positions agree with TRBD1. From germline, CDR1 is KGHSH and CDR2 LQKENI. Trimming at V came to 3 bases and at J to 2 bases, leaving 5 bases not matched to a gene. This CDR3 contains 16 residues. The CDR3 DNA reads TGTGCCAGCTCACCGAGAGGACAGGGAAACACCGGGGAGCTGTTTTTT. Translated: CASSPRGQGNTGELFF.

CDR3 nucleotide sequence: TGTGCCAGCAGTTTAATTGGGACGCTTGCTAATGAGCAGTTCTTC. Residues: CASSLIGTLANEQFF. This chain joins TRBV27 and TRBJ2-1; D assignment may be TRBD1 or TRBD2 (5 bases each). Per germline, CDR1 MNHEY and CDR2 SMNVEV (reference sequence). The CDR3 is made up of 15 amino acids. The V and J ends lost 2 bases and 7 bases respectively, with 15 bases between them.

In regard to this clone: At the DNA level, this CDR3 is encoded by other sequences in the same sample as well. The chain recombines TRBV3-1 (or the pseudogene TRBV3-2) with TRBJ1-1; the D is unclear. The CDR3 loop spans 14 amino acids. Germline CDR1 LGHDT, CDR2 YNNKEL (reference sequence). Trimming took off 1 base at V and 0 bases at J, with 6 bases between the two ends. The CDR3 protein is CASSQGRVNTEAFF. CDR3 DNA sequence: TGTGCCAGCAGCCAAGGGAGGGTGAACACTGAAGCTTTCTTT.

The chain employs TRBV9 and TRBJ2-3, with a weak D call TRBD2 (6 bases). The CDR3 has 16 residues. V lost 0 bases and J lost 1, with 12 bases in between. CDR1 SGDLS and CDR2 YYNGEE come from the germline V gene. CDR3 coding DNA: TGTGCCAGCAGCGTAGACTATTCGGGGGGCACAGATACGCAGTATTTT. Translating it yields CASSVDYSGGTDTQYF.

The chain is built from TRBV5-6 and TRBJ2-1; a weak D match, TRBD2 (6 bases). CDR3 length equals 16 residues. The V end was cut by 3 bases, the J end by 7 bases, with 20 bases between. Germline V lookup: CDR1 SGHDT, CDR2 YYEEEE. The CDR3 here is CASSSAFGGSSNEQFF. The CDR3 DNA reads TGTGCCAGCAGCTCCGCTTTCGGGGGATCGAGTAATGAGCAGTTCTTC.

The chain links TRBV7-3 to TRBJ2-2; D possibly uses TRBD1 or TRBD2 (7 bases each). Germline V gene sequence: CDR1 SGHTA, CDR2 FQGTGA. This CDR3 has 16 amino acids. V lost 3 bases to trimming and J lost 6 bases, with 17 bases between them. The CDR3 DNA is TGTGCCAGCAGCTTCGATCGACAGGGAGGGCCCGGGGAGCTGTTTTTT. It is translated as CASSFDRQGGPGELFF. Drawing the rest from reference TRBV7-3 and TRBJ2-2, the complete variable domain is GAGVSQTPSNKVTEKGKYVELRCDPISGHTALYWYRQSLGQGPEFLIYFQGTGAADDSGLPNDRFFAVRPEGSVSTLKIQRTERGDSAVYLCASSFDRQGGPGELFFGEGSRLTVL.

V and J are TRBV5-6 and TRBJ2-1; D is possibly TRBD1 (8 bases). The CDR3 totals 16 residues. Germline CDR1 and CDR2: SGHDT and YYEEEE. The V gene lost 0 bases and the J gene lost 10 bases, with 20 bases spanning the gap. The CDR3 here is CASSLEVRGRGGEQFF. CDR3 nucleotides: TGTGCCAGCAGCTTGGAGGTCAGGGGGCGCGGGGGCGAGCAGTTCTTC.

This clone was picked up a small number of times. The V call is TRBV19, the J call TRBJ1-5; D call uncertain. Germline V gene lookup returns CDR1 LNHDA and CDR2 SQIVND (reference sequence). Trimming stripped 0 bases from V and 9 bases from J, with 18 bases between. The CDR3 runs to 16 residues. The CDR3 nucleotides read TGTGCCAGTAGTATAGACACGGACGGAGAAGGGAGGCCCCAGCATTTT. This translates into CASSIDTDGEGRPQHF.

This clone was seen a single time. The chain couples TRBV18 to TRBJ2-2; no clear D. Germline V gene data show CDR1 as KGHSH and CDR2 as LQKENI. The CDR3 has 15 residues. V was trimmed by 3 bases and J by 3 bases, leaving 11 bases between them. Here the CDR3 reads CASSPRQADTGELFF. The DNA for the CDR3 is TGTGCCAGCTCACCGCGGCAGGCCGACACCGGGGAGCTGTTTTTT.

This rearrangement joins TRBV19 to TRBJ1-5, with D possibly being TRBD1 (6 bases). V lost 3 bases to trimming and J lost 4 bases, with 13 bases between them. The CDR3 runs to 15 residues. The germline gives CDR1 LNHDA, CDR2 SQIVND (reference sequence). CDR3 sequence: CASSIQGQMNQPQHF. Written as DNA, the CDR3 is TGTGCCAGTAGTATTCAGGGGCAGATGAATCAGCCCCAGCATTTT.

The rearrangement links TRBV5-1 to TRBJ2-7; 10 bases fit TRBD1. The germline CDR1 and CDR2 sequences are SGHRS and YFSETQ. V was pared by 4 bases and J by 2 bases, with 12 bases of the junction left unmatched. The CDR3 totals 17 residues. Here the CDR3 DNA reads TGCGCCAGCAGCCAAGGGGGGGGGACAGGGGTCACCTACGAGCAGTACGTC. Translation: CASSQGGGTGVTYEQYV.

The rearrangement uses TRBV7-8 and TRBJ1-1; 8 bases map to TRBD1. CDR3 size: 14 residues. The junction had 4 bases not matched to a gene; V was cut back by 3 bases and J by 4 bases. CDR1 and CDR2 from the germline V gene are SGHVS and FQNEAQ. The CDR3 region has the DNA TGTGCCAGCAGCTTGGGCAGGGGGCCCACTGAAGCTTTCTTT. Translation: CASSLGRGPTEAFF.

The rearrangement uses TRBV28 and TRBJ1-3; D gene uncertain. The CDR3 totals 13 residues. The V gene lost 11 bases and the J gene lost 1 base, with 12 bases spanning the gap. Germline CDR1 reads MDHEN; CDR2 reads SYDVKM. DNA for the CDR3: TGTGCCGGAGGACCGATATCTGGAAACACCATATATTTT. This sequence encodes CAGGPISGNTIYF.

The chain is built from TRBV5-4 and TRBJ2-2; D ambiguous. Trimming shortened V by 2 bases and J by 5 bases, and 4 bases separated the two germline ends. This CDR3 is 12 amino acids long. CDR1 is SGHNT, CDR2 YYREEE, per germline (reference sequence). The CDR3 here is CASSFGTGELFF. The CDR3 region has the DNA TGTGCCAGCAGCTTCGGTACCGGGGAGCTGTTTTTT.

This clone was counted a few times. The CDR3 DNA is TGTGCCAGCCTACTCGATGTCACCGGGGAGCTGTTTTTT. Amino acids: CASLLDVTGELFF. The chain recombines TRBV25-1 with TRBJ2-2; D call uncertain. The CDR3 runs 13 residues. V lost 8 bases and J lost 4, with 11 bases in between. CDR1 and CDR2 (germline): MGHDK, SYGVNS. The variable domain in full, with the rest retrieved from reference TRBV25-1 and TRBJ2-2, is EADIYQTPRYLVIGTGKKITLECSQTMGHDKMYWYQQDPGMELHLIHYSYGVNSTEKGDLSSESTVSRIRTEHFPLTLESARPSHTSQYLCASLLDVTGELFFGEGSRLTVL.

V gene TRBV7-3 combines with J gene TRBJ1-6, with no clear D. There are 14 residues in the CDR3. The germline V and J ends were trimmed by 1 base and 8 bases, with 9 bases remaining between them. CDR1 is SGHTA and CDR2 is FQGTGA in the germline V gene. The CDR3 DNA is TGTGCCAGCAGCTTAATTCCGGGTGATTCACCCCTCCACTTT. This translates into CASSLIPGDSPLHF.

The rearrangement joins TRBV5-1 to TRBJ1-1; D not certain. Trimming left V 3 bases short and J 9 bases short, with 9 bases between. Per the germline V gene, CDR1 is SGHRS and CDR2 is YFSETQ. There are 11 residues in the CDR3. As DNA, the CDR3 is TGCGCCAGCAGCTCTTCGGGTAAAGCTTTCTTT. Its protein is CASSSSGKAFF.

The J gene is TRBJ2-2, the V gene TRBV24-1; D is unresolved. The CDR3 extends over 18 amino acids. Trimming stripped 4 bases from V and 5 bases from J, with 22 bases between. Germline values: CDR1 KGHDR, CDR2 SFDVKD. DNA of the CDR3: TGTGCCACCAGTGACTCCCCAGGACCCGCCCTGTGGACCGGGGAGCTGTTTTTT. It encodes CATSDSPGPALWTGELFF.

This clone turned up a few times. The CDR3 coding sequence is TGTGCCAGCAGTTTGACAGGGCCCTATAATTCACCCCTCCACTTT. Its translation is CASSLTGPYNSPLHF. The chain is built from TRBV27 and TRBJ1-6, with 7 bases aligning to TRBD1. V was pared by 3 bases and J by 2 bases, with 1 base of the junction left unmatched. The CDR3 loop spans 15 amino acids. Germline V lookup: CDR1 MNHEY, CDR2 SMNVEV (reference sequence).

The chain joins TRBV18 to TRBJ1-3; no reliable D call. The V end lost 5 bases, the J end lost 0 bases, and 14 bases lay between the germline ends. The CDR3 is made up of 16 amino acids. Per germline, CDR1 KGHSH and CDR2 LQKENI. The CDR3 sequence is CASSKSVLSSGNTIYF. The DNA for the CDR3 is TGTGCCAGCTCAAAGTCAGTACTGAGCTCTGGAAACACCATATATTTT.

This chain connects TRBV5-6 to TRBJ2-7; 7 bases are a match to TRBD1. CDR1 is SGHDT, CDR2 YYEEEE, per germline. The CDR3 sequence is 14 residues long. J lost 5 bases, V lost 4 bases, and 9 bases had no gene match. CDR3 DNA sequence: TGTGCCAGCAGCAAGACAGGGTTGGCGCACGAGCAGTACGTC. Encoded protein: CASSKTGLAHEQYV.

This chain uses TRBV6-5 with TRBJ1-1; 7 nucleotides line up with TRBD1. The CDR3 has 14 residues. From germline, CDR1 is MNHEY and CDR2 SVGAGI. The ends lost 6 bases at V and 0 bases at J; junction bases unmatched: 4. This chain's CDR3 is CASRRGQMNTEAFF. Here the CDR3 DNA reads TGTGCCAGCAGGCGGGGACAGATGAACACTGAAGCTTTCTTT.

The V call is TRBV19, the J call TRBJ2-6, with D possibly being TRBD1 (5 bases). The CDR3 extends over 16 amino acids. V lost 1 base and J 2 bases, leaving 9 bases between the germline ends. CDR1 is LNHDA, CDR2 SQIVND, per germline (reference sequence). CDR3 sequence: CASSIGPGPGANVLTF. CDR3 DNA: TGTGCCAGTAGTATAGGTCCAGGGCCTGGGGCCAACGTCCTGACTTTC.

The gene calls are TRBV6-1 and TRBJ2-5; perhaps TRBD1 as D (5 bases). V gave up 6 bases and J gave up 0 bases, with 5 bases separating them. The V gene's germline CDR1 is MNHNS and CDR2 SASEGT. This CDR3 is built from 12 residues. CDR3 region: CASRDNQETQYF. DNA of the CDR3: TGTGCCAGCAGGGACAACCAAGAGACCCAGTACTTC.

The rearrangement joins TRBV9 to TRBJ2-7; D remains ambiguous. Germline-derived CDR1 and CDR2 are SGDLS and YYNGEE. Trimming took 2 bases from V and 3 from J, leaving 24 bases between them. CDR3 size: 18 residues. The CDR3 DNA sequence: TGTGCCAGCAGCGTGGGAAGGTCAAACCTCAGTCCAATCTACGAGCAGTACGTC. Translating it yields CASSVGRSNLSPIYEQYV.

This chain connects TRBV9 to TRBJ2-5, with D possibly matching TRBD2 (7 bases). Germline-derived CDR1 and CDR2 are SGDLS and YYNGEE. This CDR3 has 18 residues. The germline V and J ends were trimmed by 3 bases and 6 bases, with 27 bases remaining between them. This CDR3 reads CASSAAEGGPLGKQTQYF. The CDR3 nucleotides read TGTGCCAGCAGCGCGGCCGAGGGGGGGCCTCTGGGTAAGCAGACCCAGTACTTC.